This TCR beta chain is drawn from a study of a mutant IDH1 vaccine in newly diagnosed glioma. On the study more broadly: Radiotherapy alone preceded vaccination by 4-6 weeks; alternatively, vaccination started with temozolomide cycles. Former treatment meant radiotherapy, temozolomide, or both; the majority had gotten both. Study-wide results and limits: Pseudoprogression seemed unrelated to changes in top peripheral T cell clonotypes.

As regards this clone: Its target is not known.

J gave up 3 bases and V 3 bases, and 1 base lay outside the gene matches. The germline V gene encodes CDR1 MNHEY and CDR2 SMNVEV (reference sequence). This CDR3 is built from 14 residues. The data were produced by immunoSEQ multiplex PCR, yet TCRdb's version contains in-frame clones alone and is incomplete. In the table there are about 36,000 clones, approximately 80% of which are singletons. The time point here: week 11, during vaccination. Alongside topical imiquimod, each dose of vaccine comprised 300 ug of mutant IDH1 20-mer peptide. The V and J genes are TRBV27 and TRBJ1-5, with 8 bases identical to TRBD1. The sample in question was peripheral blood mononuclear cells (PBMCs), obtained from a glioma patient whose treatment included an IDH1 peptide vaccine. The clonotype originates from a woman in her thirties with glioma. Some clones in this sample may be carry-over from other donors' samples. CDR3 bases: TGTGCCAGCAGTTTGGGACAGGCCAATCAGCCCCAGCATTTT. Amino acids: CASSLGQANQPQHF.